This T cell receptor (beta chain) was captured by sequencing in a study of cytomegalovirus exposure and HLA in healthy donors. Broader study findings: Earlier findings revealed that most TCR beta V segments proved productive either about 87% or about 30% of the time. When a later analysis was performed, an Asian-associated ancestry cluster reportedly had fewer N-insertions than the roughly 630-donor mean.

The donors were healthy bone marrow donors. For this clone: The antigen remains unidentified.

Primers: 60 Vbeta forward and 13 Jbeta reverse. Original analysis: In a later analysis, the count reached about 80 million unique TCR beta chains, with 9 million to 11 million shared. Assay used: immunoSEQ multiplex PCR; TCRdb lists only in-frame clones, some missing. V, J and clone size derive from that table, while D and trimming were established from the DNA sequence. The data contain about 120,000 clones, approximately 81% of them singletons. V lost 5 bases and J 1 base, leaving 8 bases between the germline ends. Germline values: CDR1 KGHSH, CDR2 LQKENI. This CDR3 is 13 amino acids long. The rearrangement uses TRBV18 and TRBJ1-2; TRBD1 might be the D (5 bases). The specimen was PBMCs. The clonotype originates from a man aged 25-40 years in good health and CMV-seropositive. CDR3 DNA sequence: TGTGCCAGCTCAGCAGACAGTAACTATGGCTACACCTTC. It specifies CASSADSNYGYTF.